The entry that follows covers one T cell receptor beta chain sequence. Its target antigen remains unknown. No per-base quality is available; no much larger clone lies one base away. The roughly 39 donors, aged about 6 to 100 years, were systemically healthy Caucasian individuals from Russia. Each donor gave ten milliliters of peripheral blood, collected into EDTA-treated Vacutainer tubes. Ficoll-Paque density-gradient centrifugation was used to isolate PBMCs, with at least 7 million per sample. Trizol reagent was used to extract total RNA from the PBMCs, yielding at least 5 micrograms per sample. For every donor, an aliquot of PBMCs went through flow cytometry to measure the percentages of naive CD45RAhigh/CD27high T cells. The source of the sample is a study of blood T cells in healthy people across ages (dated by TCRdb to between 2014 and 2017). About the study as a whole: In model experiments, roughly one uniquely barcoded TCR beta cDNA molecule per two T cells was captured by template switching. Age-related changes in TCR beta repertoire diversity were measured in the study by deep sequencing normalized with unique cDNA molecular identifiers. The donors were divided into four age groups: young (average about 16 years), middle-aged (under 40), aged (around 67) and long-lived (approximately 74). Donors of different ages were randomly distributed across sequencing lanes to avoid experimental bias. Using the same blood draw, the study looked at two additional independent replicas of 1 million unique cDNA reads for two donors, one aged 18 to 29 and the other aged 80 or older.

The CDR3 runs 15 residues from the cysteine to the phenylalanine. Kept here is only the CDR3 DNA, which spans 45 bases and is read in frame from base 1. CDR1 is given as SGHTA and CDR2 as FQGNSA, both from the germline V gene. From V the trimming removes 3 bases and from J it removes 4 bases, while the gene matches leave 8 bases of the junction unaccounted for. General study outcomes and caveats: The percentage of naive T cells measured by flow cytometry correlated strongly with observed TCR beta diversity. Because donor CMV infection status was unknown, age-related changes in expanded clonotypes were potentially confounded. As age increased, observed TCR beta diversity per million T cells dropped in a roughly linear way, and a significant reduction was already evident by age about 40. Conclusive comparison of naive and antigen-experienced compartments was prevented by the profiling of bulk unsorted PBMCs. Estimates of total diversity from one million sequenced T cells were regarded as lower bounds and underestimates. Compared with the aged group, the long-lived group had more naive CD4+ T cells, fewer expanded clones and increased TCR diversity, a pattern suggesting age selection.

The library relied on 5' RACE. The data were produced on an Illumina HiSeq 2500. A second PCR of roughly 7 to 11 cycles was performed with a sample-barcoded 5' primer and a J-beta primer mix. Each TCR beta cDNA molecule received a unique molecular identifier from a template-switch 5' adaptor carrying 12 random nucleotides. Each sample yielded at least 3 million CDR3-containing paired-end reads. All of the RNA was converted into first-strand cDNA using the Mint cDNA synthesis kit, with a TRBC-specific oligonucleotide serving as the primer. Following uracil-DNA glycosylase treatment, a first 18-cycle PCR with universal primers M1SS and BC2_uni_R was performed on all cDNA. The authors' pipeline ran thus. For normalization, 1 million high-quality reads were randomly selected from each sample, with every read carrying a distinct molecular identifier. Instead of being binned into consensus sequences, reads with shared molecular identifiers were discarded. CDR3 identification, clonotype clustering and error correction used MiTCR with a Q25 quality threshold and the strictest error-elimination algorithm. A nonparametric unseen species model with Euler transformation was used to estimate lower-bound total TCR beta diversity. The public reads were reprocessed in TCRdb via fastp at Q25 and MiXCR, keeping in-frame beta chains. Rows are unified per CDR3 protein, each entry keeping the most common DNA and genes. TCRdb's processing, not the study's, gives the V and J calls here. The sample table lists 450,000 to 700,000 distinct CDR3 sequences, 25% to 30% of them with a count of one. The ten largest make up roughly 20% of the sample.

The rearranged chain carries TRBV7-2 and TRBJ2-5, with 7 bases matching TRBD2. This sequence was found in a woman between 65 and 79 years old in good health. Sequenced sample: blood. The bases are TGTGCCAGCAGCTTCACAGGCGGGGGAGGAGAGACCCAGTACTTC. This is translated as CASSFTGGGGETQYF.